Only one count was recorded for the clone carrying this T cell receptor beta chain. This sample is drawn from a study of blood T cell repertoires in COVID-19. Study details: Samples taken during acute and convalescent COVID-19 were collected in the United States, Italy and Spain. T cells, B-cell-depleted T cells, or PBMCs supplied cDNA or gDNA.

Authors' processing steps: Counts of nucleated cells, estimated from reference gene primer amplification, were obtained. Generated by immunoSEQ multiplex PCR, the TCRdb table keeps only in-frame clones and is missing some. V, J and clone size are taken as reported in that table, and D and trimming were inferred from the DNA itself. The sample comprises tens of thousands of clones, roughly nine tenths of which are singletons, and around 2.1% rests with the top ten. This TCR was recovered from a man aged 45 to 65 with acute or convalescent COVID-19. Sequencing was done on a sample of peripheral blood.

The CDR3 spells CASSLVRGRAGANVLTF. In nucleotides, the CDR3 is TGTGCCAGCAGCTTAGTTCGGGGGAGGGCTGGGGCCAACGTCCTGACTTTC. This chain links TRBV11-2 with TRBJ2-6; 7 bases match TRBD2. There are 17 residues in the CDR3. Trimming removed 1 base from V and 2 bases from J; junction bases left unmatched: 5. In germline, CDR1 is SGHAT, CDR2 FQNNGV.